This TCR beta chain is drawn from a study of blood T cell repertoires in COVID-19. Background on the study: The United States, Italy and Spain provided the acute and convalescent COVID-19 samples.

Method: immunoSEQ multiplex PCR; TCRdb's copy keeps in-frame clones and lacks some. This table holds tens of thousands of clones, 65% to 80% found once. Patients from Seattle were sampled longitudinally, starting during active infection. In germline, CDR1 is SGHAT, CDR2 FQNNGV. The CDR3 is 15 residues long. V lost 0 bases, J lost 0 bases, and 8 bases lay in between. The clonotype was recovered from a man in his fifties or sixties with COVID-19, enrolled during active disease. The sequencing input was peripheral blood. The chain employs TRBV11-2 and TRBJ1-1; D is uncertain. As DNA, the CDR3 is TGTGCCAGCAGCTTAGATTTCAGAATGAACACTGAAGCTTTCTTT. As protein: CASSLDFRMNTEAFF.